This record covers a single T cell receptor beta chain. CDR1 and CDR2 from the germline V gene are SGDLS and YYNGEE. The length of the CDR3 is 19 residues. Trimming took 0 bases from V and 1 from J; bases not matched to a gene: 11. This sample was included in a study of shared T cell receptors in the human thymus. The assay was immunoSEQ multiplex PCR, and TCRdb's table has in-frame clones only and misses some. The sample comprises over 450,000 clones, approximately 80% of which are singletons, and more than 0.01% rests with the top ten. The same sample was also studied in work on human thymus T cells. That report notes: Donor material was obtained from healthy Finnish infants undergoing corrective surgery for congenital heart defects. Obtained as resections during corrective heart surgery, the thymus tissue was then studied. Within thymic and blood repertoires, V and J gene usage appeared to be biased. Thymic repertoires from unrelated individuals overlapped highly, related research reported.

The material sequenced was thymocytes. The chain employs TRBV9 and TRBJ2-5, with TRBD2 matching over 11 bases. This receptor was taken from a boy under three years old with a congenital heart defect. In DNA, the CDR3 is TGTGCCAGCAGCGTAGCGGGACTAGCGGACCCGGAAACCCAAGAGACCCAGTACTTC. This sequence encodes CASSVAGLADPETQETQYF.